These T cell receptor beta chains were read from a single sample in a study of T cell repertoires in cytomegalovirus infection. TCRdb reprocessed the reads with MiXCR, giving one entry per CDR3 protein. Of 310,000 or so distinct CDR3 sequences in the sample, around a quarter were seen once. For these receptors, no antigen is known. This specimen was cultured PBMCs, taken from culture after CMV antigen stimulation. The origin of the receptors is a human donor in good health (CMV status not recorded). Some clones in this sample may be carry-over from other donors' samples. The CDR3 runs from the conserved cysteine through the conserved F or W. A D gene is named only where the DNA matches it firmly. For some rows the clone size is stated as once, few or many, or as a class when expanded; others skip it.

TRBJ2-3 - - 13 TRBV25-1 CASSDQTSQAQYF TGTGCCAGCAGTGACCAGACTAGTCAGGCGCAGTATTTT
TRBJ2-7 - - 13 TRBV7-9 CASSLAGQYEQYF TGTGCCAGCAGCTTAGCGGGGCAATACGAGCAGTACTTC
TRBJ2-3 TRBD2 - 13 TRBV20-1 CSAPGLEVDTQYF TGCAGTGCCCCGGGACTAGAAGTAGATACGCAGTATTTT
TRBJ2-5 - many 11 TRBV7-9 CASSPGISQYF TGTGCCAGCAGCCCCGGGATTAGTCAGTACTTC
TRBJ2-1 TRBD1 many 16 TRBV7-2 CASSLVIGGAYNEQFF TGTGCCAGCAGCTTAGTTATAGGGGGCGCCTACAATGAGCAGTTCTTC
TRBJ1-1 - few 17 TRBV12-3/TRBV12-4 CASRPTGGREPNTEAFF TGTGCCAGCAGACCAACGGGGGGGCGCGAACCGAACACTGAAGCTTTCTTT
TRBJ2-3 - - 15 TRBV12-5 CASGLATGSTDTQYF TGTGCTAGTGGTTTGGCAACAGGGAGCACAGATACGCAGTATTTT
TRBJ1-6 - - 12 TRBV15 CATSGRDSPLHF TGTGCCACCAGCGGCCGGGATTCACCCCTCCACTTT
TRBJ2-7 - many 12 TRBV7-2 CASSSGPYEQYF TGTGCCAGCAGCTCGGGCCCCTACGAGCAGTACTTC
TRBJ1-2 - - 13 TRBV14 CASSQDRGIGILF TGTGCCAGCAGCCAAGATCGGGGTATAGGAATACTCTTC
TRBJ2-6 - - 17 TRBV5-4 CASSLRNIPSGANVLTF TGTGCCAGCAGCTTGCGGAACATTCCCTCTGGGGCCAACGTCCTGACTTTC
TRBJ2-3 TRBD1 few 17 TRBV12-3/TRBV12-4 CASRQFQGVGGTDTQYF TGTGCCAGCAGACAGTTCCAGGGGGTCGGGGGCACAGATACGCAGTATTTT
TRBJ2-1 TRBD1 many 15 TRBV7-2 CASSPGTGGLFEQFF TGTGCCAGCAGCCCAGGGACAGGGGGACTTTTTGAGCAGTTCTTC
TRBJ2-5 TRBD1 few 13 TRBV4-1 CASSLLTGETQYF TGCGCCAGCAGCCTCCTGACAGGGGAGACCCAGTACTTC
TRBJ2-3 TRBD2 - 14 TRBV20-1 CSARVLAMGDTQYF TGCAGTGCTAGAGTACTAGCGATGGGGGATACGCAGTATTTT
TRBJ1-4 - many 18 TRBV7-8 CASSGGRLLGGTNEKLFF TGTGCCAGCAGCGGCGGACGCCTGCTTGGCGGAACTAATGAAAAACTGTTTTTT
TRBJ2-2 - - 15 TRBV24-1 CATSVGGSNTGELFF TGTGCCACCAGTGTAGGCGGATCGAACACCGGGGAGCTGTTTTTT
TRBJ2-3 TRBD1 many 13 TRBV7-2 CASSSTGVNTQYF TGTGCCAGCAGCTCCACAGGGGTGAATACGCAGTATTTT
TRBJ2-4 TRBD2 - 14 TRBV19 CASRNGGGKNIQYF TGTGCCAGTAGAAATGGGGGAGGGAAAAACATTCAGTACTTC
TRBJ1-2 - - 14 TRBV4-3 CASSQDGGPNGYTF TGCGCCAGCAGCCAAGACGGGGGGCCTAATGGCTACACCTTC
TRBJ1-1 - once 15 TRBV7-9 CASSSDPGGTTEAFF TGTGCCAGCAGCTCAGACCCCGGGGGGACCACTGAAGCTTTCTTT
TRBJ2-1 TRBD1 few 14 TRBV6-1 CASKGQGSYNEQFF TGTGCCAGCAAGGGACAGGGCTCCTACAATGAGCAGTTCTTC
TRBJ2-5 - many 15 TRBV7-2 CASSLELVRAETQYF TGTGCCAGCAGCTTAGAGTTGGTCAGGGCGGAGACCCAGTACTTC
TRBJ1-1 TRBD1 few 15 TRBV20-1 CSARNNRGIGTEAFF TGCAGTGCTAGAAATAACAGGGGAATTGGGACTGAAGCTTTCTTT
TRBJ2-1 TRBD2 - 15 TRBV29-1 CSVTLLAGGPNEQFF TGCAGCGTGACACTACTAGCGGGAGGGCCGAATGAGCAGTTCTTC
TRBJ1-6 TRBD1 many 16 TRBV6-1 CASSEVQGANNSPLHF TGTGCCAGCAGTGAAGTACAGGGGGCCAACAATTCACCCCTCCACTTT
TRBJ1-1 - few 17 TRBV11-2 CASKITTRLGVGAEAFF TGTGCCAGCAAGATAACTACACGCCTGGGGGTGGGGGCTGAAGCTTTCTTT